This T cell receptor beta chain was profiled in a study of T cells after yellow fever vaccination (dated by TCRdb to about 2019). As for the study more broadly: The SMART-Seq v4 Ultra Low Input RNA kit was used to prepare libraries from fractions with low cell numbers. To track T-cell clones before and after primary and booster YFV17D yellow fever vaccination, bulk TCR alpha and beta repertoires were sequenced longitudinally. Blood was drawn at multiple timepoints before and after primary and secondary immunization, with bulk PBMC replicates and cell subsets isolated. Two healthy male donors, one aged 18 to 29 and one aged 30 to 39 years, were included in the cohort.

This clonotype has at least ten counts. Its antigen is still unknown. Per-base qualities were not stored, and no clone one base away is much larger. The instrument given in TCRdb is Illumina NovaSeq 6000. Synthesis of TCR cDNA relied on 5'RACE template switching, a step that introduced a universal primer site along with unique molecular identifiers. Priming of cDNA synthesis was performed from both the TCR alpha and TCR beta constant segments. Two PCR steps were used to amplify libraries, with sample barcodes and sequencing adapters being added in the second step. Sequencing of the libraries was done on either Illumina HiSeq 2500 (2x100 bp) or NovaSeq (2x150 bp). The paper's processing steps were these. MIGEC was used to demultiplex reads and collapse the reads into UMI consensus sequences, and MiXCR was used for V(D)J alignment. Clonotypes responding to the vaccine were identified with edgeR on replicate PBMC samples, with the criteria of FDR below 0.01 and a log2 fold change above 5 up to day 15. Bulk clonotypes were assigned CD4 or CD8 identity according to which sequenced CD4 or CD8 repertoire held them at higher abundance. TCRdb reprocessed the public reads (quality trimming at Q25 with fastp, clone calling with MiXCR) and kept in-frame beta chains. CDR3 protein duplicates are merged, each entry listing the most common genes and DNA. V and J calls and clone size were set by TCRdb, not the authors. The sample table shows 200,000 to 300,000 distinct CDR3 sequences, and about 3.7% are seen once. Clones ranked in the top ten supply 15% to 20% of the sample.

Taken from cysteine to phenylalanine, the CDR3 has 15 residues. Just the 45-base CDR3 DNA is kept, in frame starting at base 1. CDR1 and CDR2 are drawn from the germline V gene: MGHDK, SYGVNS. A distance of 18 bases separates the germline ends of V and J, which lose 3 bases and 7 bases respectively. Results the study describes overall, beyond this receptor: Compared with the primary T-cell response, the secondary T-cell response was faster but weaker, reaching its peak on day 5 rather than on day 15. A small fraction of clonotypes showed up in both the CD4 and CD8 compartments, probably as a result of convergent recombination. Only a couple of donors were included in the study, so the extent to which the findings can be generalized is limited. Computational filtering was needed because FACS-sorted repertoires could contain abundant contaminating clonotypes from the bulk population. Most clones expanded after primary vaccination (almost 98% of CD4 and roughly 88% of CD8) were re-detected after the booster, suggesting that broad memory maintenance occurred.

In light of the paper, this sample's treatment or condition label describes: live attenuated yellow fever vaccine strain. At each blood-draw timepoint, two biological replicates of bulk PBMCs were obtained. A standard Ficoll-Paque protocol was used to isolate PBMCs from peripheral blood. RNA was extracted with TriZol from bulk PBMCs, CD4 and CD8 fractions, and dextramer-positive and dextramer-negative fractions. The sequences come from PBMCs, collected 15 days after the yellow fever booster vaccination. Recombination linked TRBV25-1 to TRBJ1-1; the D segment could be TRBD1, given 5 matching bases. The source of this sequence is a man aged 18 to 30 who received the YFV17D yellow fever vaccine. The CDR3 reads as follows: CASSENTYGGDEAFF. The DNA is as follows: TGTGCCAGCAGTGAGAATACTTATGGAGGGGATGAAGCTTTCTTT.